This TCR beta chain was profiled in a study of blood T cell repertoires in COVID-19. In the study overall: Whether acute or convalescent, the COVID-19 samples came from the United States, Italy and Spain. Sources were T cells, B-cell-depleted T cells, or PBMCs; the material itself was cDNA or gDNA.

Under the authors' procedure: Amplifying reference gene primers gave estimates of nucleated cell counts. The data were produced by immunoSEQ multiplex PCR, yet TCRdb's version contains in-frame clones alone and is incomplete. V and J calls and clone size are given by that table; D and trimming were obtained from the DNA. The profile shows more than 100,000 clones, 82% of them singletons. The receptor was isolated from a woman in her 70s with acute or convalescent COVID-19. The sequenced sample consisted of peripheral blood.

CDR3 bases: TGTGCCATCGGAGGAGAGAACTCTGGAAACACCATATATTTT. Residues: CAIGGENSGNTIYF. This rearrangement joins TRBV10-3 to TRBJ1-3; D is uncertain. This CDR3 is 14 amino acids long. V was cut by 8 bases and J by 0 bases, with 11 bases left in between. Germline loops: CDR1 ENHRY, CDR2 SYGVKD.